A selection of T cell receptor beta chains follows, all from one sample in a study of T cells in Graves' hyperthyroidism and ophthalmopathy. TCRdb passed the multiplex PCR reads through MiXCR, listing each CDR3 protein once. The data show a few hundred thousand distinct CDR3 sequences, around 20% seen once. Sequencing input: blood. The receptors come from a man between 18 and 29 years old with Graves' ophthalmopathy. CDR3s include the opening cysteine and the closing phenylalanine or tryptophan. The D gene is left open where the match is weak. The listing skips clone size in some rows; elsewhere it reads once, few, many or a size class.

length,D,V,size,J,DNA,CDR3
15,TRBD2,TRBV20-1,.,TRBJ2-5,TGCAGTGCCCACCCCCCGGGACTAGCGGGGGAGACCCAGTACTTC,CSAHPPGLAGETQYF
14,TRBD1,TRBV5-1,many,TRBJ2-1,TGCGCCAGCAGCTCCGGACAGGGGGAGGGTAAGCAGTTCTTC,CASSSGQGEGKQFF
14,.,TRBV10-3,.,TRBJ2-2,TGTGCCATCAGTGAGTCGACAGTCACCGGGGAGCTGTTTTTT,CAISESTVTGELFF
18,.,TRBV5-1,many,TRBJ2-7,TGCGCCAGTCGAATCATTCCGGTACTCCGCTTAGGTTGGACGAAGCAGTACTTC,CASRIIPVLRLGWTKQYF
14,.,TRBV11-2,many,TRBJ1-2,TGTGCCAGCAGCTTAGCCCCCTCGGGGGGTGGCTACACCTTC,CASSLAPSGGGYTF
14,TRBD2,TRBV2,many,TRBJ2-1,TGTGCCAGCATAACTAGCGGGGGTTACAATGAGCAGTTCTTC,CASITSGGYNEQFF
14,TRBD1,TRBV5-1,.,TRBJ2-2,TGCGCCAGCAGCCCCAGACAGGGCAGCGGGGAGCTGTTTTTT,CASSPRQGSGELFF
13,.,TRBV7-9,few,TRBJ2-7,TGTGCCAGCAGCTACACGGAATCCTACGAGCAGTACTTC,CASSYTESYEQYF
11,.,TRBV20-1,.,TRBJ1-1,TGCAGTGCCCTCGGGGGGGCGGAAGCTTTCTTT,CSALGGAEAFF
13,.,TRBV2,many,TRBJ2-1,TGTGCCAGCAGTGAAGCGGCAGGCAATGAGCAGTTCTTC,CASSEAAGNEQFF
14,TRBD2,TRBV28,.,TRBJ2-3,TGTGCCAGCGTACGCGGGGGGGCCTCAGATACGCAGTATTTT,CASVRGGASDTQYF
14,TRBD1,TRBV20-1,.,TRBJ2-3,TGCAGTGCTAGTAAGGGGGACAGGGTGAATACGCAGTATTTT,CSASKGDRVNTQYF
16,TRBD2,TRBV15,few,TRBJ2-3,TGTGCCACCAGCAGGGGGGTAGCGGGGGAATCAGATACGCAGTATTTT,CATSRGVAGESDTQYF
17,.,TRBV29-1,many,TRBJ2-2,TGCAGCGTTGAAGGGCGGACTATGCCCGAACGCGCCGGGGAGCTGTTTTTT,CSVEGRTMPERAGELFF
16,.,TRBV19,.,TRBJ1-5,TGTGCCAGTAGTAAACTGACAGACTATAGCAATCAGCCCCAGCATTTT,CASSKLTDYSNQPQHF
16,TRBD2,TRBV7-2,many,TRBJ2-5,TGTGCCAGCAGCTTAAATCTAGCGGGGGGGCAAGAGACCCAGTACTTC,CASSLNLAGGQETQYF
14,.,TRBV3-1,few,TRBJ2-7,TGTGCCAGCAGCCTCCAGGGGAGGACCTACGAGCAGTACTTC,CASSLQGRTYEQYF
15,TRBD1,TRBV2,.,TRBJ2-7,TGTGCCAGCAGTGAAGCCGGGACAGACAACTACGAGCAGTACTTC,CASSEAGTDNYEQYF
18,.,TRBV14,few,TRBJ2-1,TGTGCCAGCAGCCAACCCTCCCGGGGGGCGGGGGCGAACAATGAGCAGTTCTTC,CASSQPSRGAGANNEQFF
19,TRBD2,TRBV7-9,.,TRBJ2-3,TGTGCCAGCAGTCGGGACTCTAGCGGCGGGCGGGGTGGCACAGATACGCAGTATTTT,CASSRDSSGGRGGTDTQYF
13,TRBD1,TRBV7-3,many,TRBJ2-1,TGTGCCAGCAGCTCCGGACAGGGAAATGAGCAGTTCTTC,CASSSGQGNEQFF
14,.,TRBV7-2,many,TRBJ1-2,TGTGCCAGCAGCTTAGTATCGTCTTACACTGGCTACACCTTC,CASSLVSSYTGYTF
11,.,TRBV20-1,.,TRBJ2-7,TGCAGTGCTCTCCTTAGGGACGAGCAGTACTTC,CSALLRDEQYF
14,.,TRBV10-3,many,TRBJ2-2,TGTGCCATCAGGCGACAGGAGAACACCGGGGAGCTGTTTTTT,CAIRRQENTGELFF
13,.,TRBV20-1,.,TRBJ2-7,TGCAGTGCTAGAGCGACAGGACCCTACGAGCAGTACTTC,CSARATGPYEQYF
14,.,TRBV2,.,TRBJ1-5,TGTGCCAGCAGTGAATGGGGAAGAAATCAGCCCCAGCATTTT,CASSEWGRNQPQHF
17,TRBD1,TRBV7-2,few,TRBJ1-3,TGTGCCAGCAGCCCCTATCCCGGGACAGGGTACGGAAACACCATATATTTT,CASSPYPGTGYGNTIYF
16,TRBD1,TRBV6-1,few,TRBJ1-4,TGTGCCAGCGGGGGGACAGGGGGATTAATGGATGAAAAACTGTTTTTT,CASGGTGGLMDEKLFF
16,.,TRBV4-1,.,TRBJ2-1,TGCGCCAGCAGCCAAGGTGCGGCGCGCTCCTACAATGAGCAGTTCTTC,CASSQGAARSYNEQFF
15,TRBD1,TRBV4-1,.,TRBJ2-5,TGCGCCAGCAGCCAAGAAGGGGCAGGGGGCGATCCCCAGTACTTC,CASSQEGAGGDPQYF
14,.,TRBV20-1,.,TRBJ2-1,TGCAGTGCTAGAGACTACAGGTCCTACAATGAGCAGTTCTTC,CSARDYRSYNEQFF
14,.,TRBV9,.,TRBJ1-4,TGTGCCAGCAGCGTCGGGCCGGATAATGAAAAACTGTTTTTT,CASSVGPDNEKLFF
18,.,TRBV7-2,.,TRBJ2-7,TGTGCCAGCAGCCCCGGTAGCGGACAAACAAGAAAATACTACGAGCAGTACTTC,CASSPGSGQTRKYYEQYF
20,.,TRBV2,many,TRBJ2-6,TGTGCCAGCATCGGCCGGGATTGGTCTAGCGTCAGCTCTGGGGCCAACGTCCTGACTTTC,CASIGRDWSSVSSGANVLTF
14,.,TRBV15,few,TRBJ2-1,TGTGCCACCAGCAGAGGGGCAGGGGGGTATGAGCAGTTCTTC,CATSRGAGGYEQFF
11,.,TRBV29-1,.,TRBJ2-1,TGCAGCGCCCTCCGGGGTGATGAGCAGTTCTTC,CSALRGDEQFF